The 26 T cell receptor beta chains reported below all come from one sample, sequenced in a study of blood T cells in healthy people across ages. A J-beta primer mix and a sample-barcoded 5' primer were used in a second PCR of roughly 6 to 11 cycles. A single record per CDR3 protein comes from TCRdb applying MiXCR to the 5' RACE reads. The table records about 700,000 distinct CDR3 sequences, approximately 30% of them present only once. Sequences were obtained from blood. The receptors stem from an elderly woman in good health.

The sample holds a few counts of this clonotype. The rearrangement joins TRBV20-1 to TRBJ2-2, with 7 bases matching TRBD2. Germline V gene lookup returns CDR1 DFQATT and CDR2 SNEGSKA (reference sequence). The CDR3 sequence is 19 residues long. V trimming: 2 bases; J trimming: 0 bases; junction bases outside the gene matches: 15. CDR3 DNA sequence: TGCAGTGCTAGAAGAGGTTATGGCGGGGGACCCGCGAACACCGGGGAGCTGTTTTTT. It codes for CSARRGYGGGPANTGELFF.

This clonotype showed up many times. The chain employs TRBV7-6 and TRBJ2-2; TRBD2 aligns across 10 bases. The V segment lost 0 bases and the J segment 3 bases; nucleotides outside the gene matches: 7. Germline V gene data show CDR1 as SGHVS and CDR2 as FNYEAQ. The CDR3 totals 18 residues. CDR3 region: CASSLAPASGGYTGELFF. The DNA for the CDR3 is TGTGCCAGCAGCTTAGCCCCCGCTAGCGGGGGATACACCGGGGAGCTGTTTTTT.

This clonotype was counted ten times or more. The chain couples TRBV6-6 to TRBJ2-2, with TRBD1 identical over 7 bases. This CDR3 contains 15 residues. Germline V lookup: CDR1 MNHNY, CDR2 SVGAGI (reference sequence). Losses at the gene ends were 5 bases for V and 0 bases for J; bases not matched to a gene: 3. CDR3 sequence (DNA): TGTGCCAGCAGTCGTACAGGGGCGAACACCGGGGAGCTGTTTTTT. This gives the protein CASSRTGANTGELFF.

Concerning this clonotype: One junction end disagrees with the germline gene, perhaps due to a read error. DNA for the CDR3: TGTGCCAGCAGATCAACTAGCGGGCAAGAGTCCCAGTACTTC. This codes for CASRSTSGQESQYF. The chain couples TRBV7-2 to TRBJ2-5; 9 bases align to TRBD2. The CDR3 totals 14 residues. The germline V gene has CDR1 SGHTA and CDR2 FQGNSA.

This clonotype was found many times. The rearrangement links TRBV7-3 to TRBJ1-1; TRBD1 aligns across 11 bases. This CDR3 has 15 residues. V was pared by 6 bases and J by 4 bases, with 7 bases of the junction left unmatched. Germline CDR1 and CDR2: SGHTA and FQGTGA. The CDR3 sequence: CASSRTGGAGTEAFF. Here the CDR3 DNA reads TGTGCCAGCAGTCGGACAGGGGGCGCGGGCACTGAAGCTTTCTTT. Full variable domain (remainder filled in from reference TRBV7-3 and TRBJ1-1): GAGVSQTPSNKVTEKGKYVELRCDPISGHTALYWYRQSLGQGPEFLIYFQGTGAADDSGLPNDRFFAVRPEGSVSTLKIQRTERGDSAVYLCASSRTGGAGTEAFFGQGTRLTVV.

This clonotype occurred many times. This chain connects TRBV12-3 or TRBV12-4 to TRBJ2-3; 7 nucleotides agree with TRBD2. The CDR3 consists of 15 residues. The trim removed 6 bases at V and 1 base at J, leaving 7 bases unmatched. CDR3 sequence (DNA): TGTGCCAGCAGCGGGGGGACTATTCGCACAGATACGCAGTATTTT. Protein: CASSGGTIRTDTQYF.

This clonotype was counted ten times or more. CDR3: CASSLDGGSTEAFF. Here the CDR3 DNA reads TGCGCCAGCAGCTTGGACGGAGGGTCCACTGAAGCTTTCTTT. The chain couples TRBV5-1 to TRBJ1-1; D ambiguous. Trimming stripped 0 bases from V and 4 bases from J, with 10 bases between. There are 14 residues in the CDR3. Germline V lookup: CDR1 SGHRS, CDR2 YFSETQ.

This clonotype has at least ten counts. The chain couples TRBV12-3 or TRBV12-4 to TRBJ1-1; 7 bases fit TRBD1. V was pared by 6 bases and J by 0 bases, with 1 base of the junction left unmatched. The CDR3 is 13 residues long. In DNA form, the CDR3 reads TGTGCCAGCAGCACAGGGGTGAACACTGAAGCTTTCTTT. Protein: CASSTGVNTEAFF.

This clonotype was found many times. This chain joins TRBV9 and TRBJ1-2; D unresolved. The germline CDR1 and CDR2 sequences are SGDLS and YYNGEE. V was trimmed by 1 base and J by 7 bases, leaving 17 bases between them. The CDR3 has 15 residues. The CDR3 nucleotides are TGTGCCAGCAGCGTAAGGGCGGGCGCCTATTCTGGCTACACCTTC. Its translation is CASSVRAGAYSGYTF.

This clonotype was recorded many times. V and J are TRBV2 and TRBJ1-2; TRBD1 aligns across 8 bases. J gave up 2 bases and V 7 bases, and 12 bases lay outside the gene matches. Germline values: CDR1 SNHLY, CDR2 FYNNEI. The CDR3 length is 16 residues. DNA of the CDR3: TGTGCCAGCAAGGCTCGGACAGGGTTAAGGAACTATGGCTACACCTTC. Its protein product is CASKARTGLRNYGYTF.

A word on this clonotype: A much larger clone sits a single nucleotide away, making a read error possible. The rearrangement joins TRBV7-9 to TRBJ2-7; 9 nucleotides match TRBD1. There are 16 residues in the CDR3. CDR1 and CDR2 from the germline V gene are SEHNR and FQNEAQ (reference sequence). The CDR3 reads CAGSDETGTGNYEQYF. DNA of the CDR3: TGTGCCGGCAGCGACGAGACCGGGACAGGGAACTACGAGCAGTACTTC.

This clonotype showed up many times. V and J are TRBV14 and TRBJ2-5; D ambiguous. V was clipped by 3 bases and J by 0 bases, with 11 bases between them. Germline CDR1 reads SGHDN; CDR2 reads FVKESK. CDR3 size: 15 residues. CDR3 sequence: CASSQELGYQETQYF. Written as DNA, the CDR3 is TGTGCCAGCAGCCAGGAGTTAGGGTACCAAGAGACCCAGTACTTC.

This clonotype was counted only a few times. The rearrangement links TRBV5-1 to TRBJ1-5; TRBD1 agrees at 9 bases. The CDR3 runs 15 residues. Germline V gene lookup returns CDR1 SGHRS and CDR2 YFSETQ. Trimming took 3 bases from V and 4 from J; bases not matched to a gene: 5. The DNA of the CDR3 is TGCGCCAGCAGCTCCGATGGACAGGGGAATCAGCCCCAGCATTTT. The encoded protein is CASSSDGQGNQPQHF.

This clonotype has only a few counts. A much bigger clone sits one base away, suggesting this may be a read error. The gene calls are TRBV6-5 and TRBJ2-7; 10 bases map to TRBD2. The V and J ends lost 3 bases and 6 bases, in that order; junction bases with no gene match: 17. CDR1 is MNHEY, CDR2 SVGAGI, per germline. The CDR3 has 18 residues. Here the CDR3 DNA reads TGTGCCAGCAGTTATCAGGGCGTACGAGCGGGGGGGCAGGGCGAGCAGTACTTC. The encoded protein is CASSYQGVRAGGQGEQYF.

There are a few counts of this clonotype. The J gene is TRBJ1-1, the V gene TRBV10-2, with 12 nucleotides matching TRBD1. CDR1 WSHSY and CDR2 SAAADI come from the germline V gene. V trimming: 3 bases; J trimming: 0 bases; junction bases outside the gene matches: 2. This CDR3 region has 16 residues. The CDR3 DNA sequence: TGCGCCAGCAGTGAACGGGACAGGGGGCTGAACACTGAAGCTTTCTTT. It specifies CASSERDRGLNTEAFF.

This clonotype has ten or more counts. This could be a read error, since a much larger clone is one nucleotide away. For the CDR3, the DNA is TGTGCCAGCAGAGTTCAAGAGACCCAGTACTTC. It yields the protein CASRVQETQYF. This chain joins TRBV3-1 and TRBJ2-5; no firm D call. The CDR3 is 11 residues long. Between the trimmed V and J ends, which lost 6 bases and 2 bases, there was a span of 4 bases. Germline-derived CDR1 and CDR2 are LGHDT and YNNKEL (reference sequence).

This clonotype was detected only a few times. This may be a read error: a much more frequent sequence differs by one nucleotide. The rearrangement uses TRBV20-1 and TRBJ2-7, with unresolved D. The DNA end favors TRBJ2-5, so the J call may be wrong. CDR3 length: 12 residues. CDR1 is DFQATT, CDR2 SNEGSKA, per germline (reference sequence). The CDR3 DNA reads as TGCAGTGCGGACCAGGACGGAGAGACCCAGTACTTC. This sequence encodes CSADQDGETQYF.

This chain connects TRBV10-3 to TRBJ2-5; D might be TRBD1 (6 bases). The CDR3 is 14 residues long. Trimming removed 3 bases at V and 3 bases at J, with 11 bases between. Germline lookup yields CDR1 ENHRY and CDR2 SYGVKD. The CDR3: CAISDRGREETQYF. CDR3 coding DNA: TGTGCCATCAGTGACAGGGGCCGGGAAGAGACCCAGTACTTC.

This clonotype was counted at least ten times. CDR3: CASSSLNRGYEQYF. The CDR3, as DNA: TGTGCCAGCAGCTCCTTAAACAGGGGCTACGAGCAGTACTTC. The chain is built from TRBV11-1 and TRBJ2-7; 7 bases are a match to TRBD1. CDR3 length equals 14 residues. In germline, CDR1 is SGHAT, CDR2 FQDESV (reference sequence). Germline trimming cut 4 bases from V and 3 bases from J; bases unmatched to any gene: 6.

This clonotype has ten or more counts. J is TRBJ2-5 and V is TRBV5-1, with D perhaps matching TRBD1 or TRBD2 (6 bases each). V lost 0 bases and J lost 7, with 13 bases in between. The germline gives CDR1 SGHRS, CDR2 YFSETQ. The CDR3 extends over 14 amino acids. As DNA, the CDR3 is TGCGCCAGCAGCTTGGATGGGGGGCCGGGGACCCAGTACTTC. Residues: CASSLDGGPGTQYF.

This clonotype appeared many times. A much larger clone differs by one base, so this may be a read error. V and J are TRBV20-1 and TRBJ2-1, with D perhaps matching TRBD2 (5 bases). The germline gives CDR1 DFQATT, CDR2 SNEGSKA (reference sequence). CDR3 length: 12 amino acids. V was shortened by 3 bases and J by 12 bases, with 15 bases between the two germline ends. For the CDR3, the DNA is TGCAGTGCTAGTGTGACTAACGATGGGCAGTTCTTC. As protein: CSASVTNDGQFF.

This clonotype was seen more than once but under ten times. A much larger clone lies a single base off, so this may be a read error. The V gene is TRBV29-1, the J gene TRBJ2-7, with a weak D call TRBD2 (6 bases). The J call may be faulty, since TRBJ2-5 better matches the DNA end. The length of the CDR3 is 15 residues. CDR1 is SQVTM and CDR2 is ANQGSEA in the germline V gene. The CDR3 is CSVEAVGGNQVTQYF. The CDR3 coding sequence is TGCAGCGTTGAAGCAGTGGGGGGAAACCAAGTGACCCAGTACTTC.

This clonotype occurred many times. V is TRBV10-3 and J is TRBJ2-7; D is perhaps TRBD1 (5 bases). Germline CDR1 is ENHRY and CDR2 is SYGVKD. V was cut by 3 bases and J by 3 bases, with 6 bases left in between. The CDR3 runs 12 residues. CDR3 nucleotides: TGTGCCATCAGTGACAGGGTCTACGAGCAGTACTTC. It encodes CAISDRVYEQYF.

The chain recombines TRBV20-1 with TRBJ1-5; a possible D gene is TRBD1 (6 bases). The CDR3 is made up of 14 amino acids. The V gene lost 4 bases and the J gene lost 4 bases, with 14 bases spanning the gap. Germline V lookup: CDR1 DFQATT, CDR2 SNEGSKA (reference sequence). This CDR3 reads CSATEGGPNQPQHF. CDR3 sequence (DNA): TGCAGTGCTACCGAGGGGGGGCCGAATCAGCCCCAGCATTTT.

Points on this clonotype: This likely comes from a read error, as the CDR3 has no conserved phenylalanine or tryptophan at its end. CDR3 in amino acids: CASSSAGVSADAQYS. CDR3 bases: TGTGCCAGCAGTTCGGCGGGGGTTAGCGCAGATGCGCAGTATTCT. The chain employs TRBV12-3 or TRBV12-4 and TRBJ2-3, with 7 bases lining up with TRBD2. There are 15 residues in the CDR3.

J is TRBJ2-4 and V is TRBV6-1, with D uncertain. With the DNA end fitting TRBJ2-7 better, the J assignment may be wrong. This CDR3 comprises 16 residues. The germline CDR1 and CDR2 sequences are MNHNS and SASEGT. Here the CDR3 reads CASSDRSLGKFYEQYF. DNA for the CDR3: TGTGCCAGCAGCGACCGTTCTTTGGGGAAGTTCTACGAGCAGTACTTC.